This entry is about one T cell receptor (beta chain). Its matching antigen is unknown. Total RNA, at least 5.5 micrograms per sample, came from PBMCs. These data belong to a study of blood T cells in healthy people across ages. Study results and limitations: A strong correlation was seen between TCR beta diversity and naive T cell percentage.

A J-beta primer mix and a sample-barcoded 5' primer were used in a second PCR of roughly 6 to 12 cycles. A 12-random-nucleotide template-switch adaptor tagged each cDNA molecule. TCRdb re-called the 5' RACE reads through MiXCR, storing one row per CDR3 protein. This table has about 800,000 distinct CDR3 sequences, about 46% appearing once. The CDR3 consists of 15 residues. Trimming left V 1 base short and J 4 bases short, with 13 bases between. CDR1 is MNHEY and CDR2 is SMNVEV in the germline V gene (reference sequence). The V call is TRBV27, the J call TRBJ2-5; D remains ambiguous. This TCR was sampled from a man older than 75 in good health. What was sequenced was blood. The CDR3 reads CASSLFLERGETQYF. The DNA for the CDR3 is TGTGCCAGCAGTTTATTTCTTGAGAGAGGAGAGACCCAGTACTTC.